The entry below describes one T cell receptor (beta chain). This specimen belongs to a study of blood T cell repertoires in COVID-19. Study as a whole: Donors in the United States, Italy and Spain gave samples during acute or convalescent COVID-19. From T cells, B-cell-depleted T cells, or PBMCs came the material, which was cDNA or gDNA.

As handled by the study authors: The authors estimated nucleated cell counts from reference gene primer amplification. Method: immunoSEQ multiplex PCR; TCRdb's copy keeps in-frame clones and lacks some. V, J and clone size are taken as reported in that table, and D and trimming were inferred from the DNA itself. Among 95,000 to 110,000 clones listed, about nine tenths were seen once. The sequenced material came from peripheral blood. The sequence was obtained from a woman between 25 and 40 years old with acute or convalescent COVID-19.

The CDR3: CASRTGDRVEAFF. Here the CDR3 DNA reads TGTGCCAGCAGAACCGGGGACAGGGTGGAAGCTTTCTTT. The chain joins TRBV6-5 to TRBJ1-1, with TRBD1 matching 9 bases. Germline V gene lookup returns CDR1 MNHEY and CDR2 SVGAGI. The J segment lost 8 bases and the V segment lost 6 bases, leaving 7 bases of the junction unmatched. This CDR3 region has 13 residues.